Listed below are T cell receptor beta chains from one sample, sequenced in a study of vaccination and CD4 T cells after COVID-19. The antigens of these receptors remain unknown. From the PCR reads, TCRdb called clonotypes with MiXCR, one entry per CDR3 protein. The table shows 13,000 to 15,000 distinct CDR3 sequences, with nearly 75% occurring only once. The sample consisted of CD4+ T cells from blood, cultured in vitro. Receptor source: a human donor who had recovered from COVID-19. CDR3s include the opening cysteine and the closing phenylalanine or tryptophan. The order of the fields is V gene, clone size, J gene, D gene, CDR3 protein, CDR3 DNA. D genes are given only for firm matches. The size of a clone is reported for some rows only, either as once, few or many, or as a class for expanded clones.

>TRBV6-5|.|TRBJ1-3|TRBD1
CASSYTGQLFSGNTIYF
TGTGCCAGCAGTTACACGGGACAGCTCTTCTCTGGAAACACCATATATTTT
>TRBV11-2|few|TRBJ1-6|.
CASSRYPFNSPLHF
TGTGCCAGCAGCCGATATCCCTTTAATTCACCCCTCCACTTT
>TRBV6-5|few|TRBJ1-6|.
CASSYDAPGGLSPLHF
TGTGCCAGCAGTTACGACGCCCCAGGAGGGCTCTCACCCCTCCACTTT
>TRBV24-1|.|TRBJ1-2|.
CATSDGGRDLNYGYTF
TGTGCCACCAGTGATGGGGGGAGGGACTTGAACTATGGCTACACCTTC
>TRBV21-1|.|TRBJ2-7|.
CASTTSPPVDRGNEQYF
TGTGCCAGCACCACGTCTCCGCCCGTAGACAGGGGGAACGAGCAGTACTTC
>TRBV19|.|TRBJ1-2|.
CASSMKVGVLGYTF
TGTGCCAGTAGTATGAAGGTTGGGGTCTTGGGCTACACCTTC
>TRBV21-1|.|TRBJ2-7|.
CASTNQTSMYLCASTRSGGAEQYF
.
>TRBV20-1|.|TRBJ1-1|.
CSARFGNTEAFF
TGCAGTGCTAGATTTGGAAACACTGAAGCTTTCTTT
>TRBV20-1|once|TRBJ1-5|.
CSASLSNQPQHF
TGCAGTGCTAGTTTGTCCAATCAGCCCCAGCATTTT
>TRBV5-4|.|TRBJ2-7|.
CASSQLGGYEQYF
TGTGCCAGCAGCCAGCTTGGCGGTTACGAGCAGTACTTC
>TRBV7-2|.|TRBJ1-1|.
CASSLVPNEAFF
TGTGCCAGCAGCTTAGTGCCAAATGAAGCTTTCTTT
>TRBV6-5|.|TRBJ2-4|.
CASSYSTTVAKNIQYF
TGTGCCAGCAGTTACTCGACGACTGTAGCCAAAAACATTCAGTACTTC
>TRBV6-1|.|TRBJ2-5|TRBD1
CASILQGTQETQYF
TGTGCCAGCATACTACAGGGGACCCAAGAGACCCAGTACTTC
>TRBV7-9|.|TRBJ1-6|.
CASSREASSPLHF
TGTGCCAGCAGCCGGGAGGCGAGTTCACCCCTCCACTTT
>TRBV24-1|.|TRBJ2-1|TRBD2
CATSDGGDDEQFF
TGTGCCACCAGTGATGGGGGGGACGATGAGCAGTTCTTC
>TRBV6-1|.|TRBJ1-1|.
CASSEAPYEGSEAFF
TGTGCCAGCAGTGAAGCGCCGTACGAGGGATCTGAAGCTTTCTTT
>TRBV7-2|.|TRBJ2-7|TRBD2
CASSLLAGKYEQYF
TGTGCCAGCAGCCTTCTAGCGGGGAAATACGAGCAGTACTTC
>TRBV6-5|.|TRBJ2-3|TRBD1
CASSYGGQGAFTDTQYF
TGTGCCAGCAGTTACGGGGGACAGGGGGCTTTCACAGATACGCAGTATTTT
>TRBV24-1|.|TRBJ1-5|.
CATSDSGSLNQPQHF
TGTGCCACCAGTGATTCGGGCAGCCTTAATCAGCCCCAGCATTTT
>TRBV28|.|TRBJ1-2|TRBD1
CASRYPGTGGLGYTF
TGTGCCAGCAGATACCCTGGGACAGGGGGGCTTGGCTACACCTTC
>TRBV27|large|TRBJ2-1|TRBD2
CASSPYLSSGSEGEQFF
TGTGCCAGCAGTCCATACCTCTCTAGCGGGAGTGAGGGTGAGCAGTTCTTC
>TRBV7-2|.|TRBJ1-1|.
CASSLEGSAFF
TGTGCCAGCAGCTTAGAGGGCAGTGCTTTCTTT
>TRBV7-8|.|TRBJ2-7|TRBD1
CASSRLRGQEQYF
TGTGCCAGCAGCCGGCTCAGGGGGCAGGAGCAGTACTTC
>TRBV24-1|.|TRBJ2-7|.
CATSSTQGRYEQYF
TGTGCCACCAGTAGTACGCAGGGAAGATACGAGCAGTACTTC
>TRBV20-1|.|TRBJ1-6|TRBD1
CSARGTGANSPLHF
TGCAGTGCTAGGGGGACAGGGGCTAATTCACCCCTCCACTTT
>TRBV6-2/TRBV6-3|.|TRBJ2-7|.
CASTYQGSGRYEQYF
TGTGCCAGCACCTATCAAGGGAGCGGTCGCTACGAGCAGTACTTC
>TRBV15|.|TRBJ1-5|.
CATSRGTSENQPQHF
TGTGCCACCAGCAGAGGGACCTCTGAAAATCAGCCCCAGCATTTT
>TRBV19|.|TRBJ1-1|.
CASIGVLGDTEAFF
TGTGCCAGTATTGGAGTTCTGGGGGACACTGAAGCTTTCTTT
>TRBV11-3|few|TRBJ2-7|TRBD1
CASSPRTGGGEQYF
TGTGCCAGCAGCCCCAGGACAGGGGGCGGCGAGCAGTACTTC
>TRBV30|once|TRBJ1-2|.
CAWRDLLANYGYTF
TGTGCCTGGAGGGATCTCCTGGCTAACTATGGCTACACCTTC
>TRBV21-1|few|TRBJ1-2|.
CASSKALGGIYGYTF
TGTGCCAGCAGCAAAGCGCTGGGGGGGATCTATGGCTACACCTTC
>TRBV6-5|.|TRBJ2-1|.
CASSYSGPENEQFF
TGTGCCAGCAGTTACTCTGGACCCGAAAATGAGCAGTTCTTC
>TRBV20-1|.|TRBJ2-4|TRBD1
CSASRDSLRGNIQYF
TGCAGTGCTAGCCGGGACAGCCTTAGGGGAAACATTCAGTACTTC
>TRBV5-1|.|TRBJ2-3|TRBD1
CASSLDRDFLATSSTDTQYF
TGCGCCAGCAGCCTGGACAGGGACTTCCTAGCGACCTCTAGCACAGATACGCAGTATTTT
>TRBV2|few|TRBJ1-5|TRBD1
CASSGQGGNQPQHF
TGTGCCAGCAGTGGACAGGGCGGCAATCAGCCCCAGCATTTT
>TRBV27|few|TRBJ1-2|.
CASSPQTSGYGYTF
TGTGCCAGCAGTCCTCAGACCAGTGGTTATGGCTACACCTTC
>TRBV6-1|.|TRBJ1-1|.
CASRGGGLNTEAFF
TGTGCCAGCCGGGGGGGCGGACTGAACACTGAAGCTTTCTTT
>TRBV6-5|.|TRBJ1-2|TRBD1
CASSYFSRGNGYGYTF
TGTGCCAGCAGTTACTTTAGCAGGGGGAACGGTTATGGCTACACCTTC
>TRBV19|.|TRBJ1-5|.
CAGGHQNQPQHF
TGTGCCGGTGGACACCAGAATCAGCCCCAGCATTTT
>TRBV19|.|TRBJ2-3|.
CASGPAGRTDTQYF
TGTGCCAGCGGCCCGGCAGGGCGGACAGATACGCAGTATTTT
>TRBV10-3|few|TRBJ2-7|.
CATGKLPYEQYF
TGTGCCACCGGCAAGCTCCCCTACGAGCAGTACTTC
>TRBV7-7|.|TRBJ1-1|.
CASSWDVNTEAFF
TGTGCCAGCAGCTGGGACGTGAACACTGAAGCTTTCTTT
>TRBV6-1|.|TRBJ1-5|.
CASSPLRGGNQPQHF
TGTGCCAGCAGTCCCCTAAGGGGGGGCAATCAGCCCCAGCATTTT
>TRBV7-2|few|TRBJ1-3|TRBD1
CASSSQGQLIGNTIYF
TGTGCCAGCAGCTCACAGGGACAGCTCATTGGAAACACCATATATTTT
>TRBV28|.|TRBJ1-2|.
CASKRSGAHWGDGYTF
TGTGCCAGCAAGAGGAGCGGGGCCCATTGGGGGGATGGCTACACCTTC
>TRBV4-3|.|TRBJ1-5|TRBD1
CASSPGTALTHQPQHF
TGCGCCAGCAGCCCCGGGACAGCCCTTACCCATCAGCCCCAGCATTTT
>TRBV7-6|few|TRBJ1-5|.
CASSTAAGGDQPQHF
TGTGCCAGCAGCACCGCAGCGGGGGGGGATCAGCCCCAGCATTTT
>TRBV24-1|.|TRBJ1-5|.
CATSDSRVPNQPQHF
TGTGCCACCAGTGATTCCCGCGTGCCCAATCAGCCCCAGCATTTT
>TRBV19|.|TRBJ2-1|.
CASSPRALNNEQFF
TGTGCCAGTAGTCCCCGGGCCTTAAACAATGAGCAGTTCTTC
>TRBV27|few|TRBJ1-5|.
CASGQPQHF
TGTGCCAGCGGTCAGCCCCAGCATTTT
>TRBV7-2|.|TRBJ1-2|.
CASSFYGANYGYTF
TGTGCCAGCAGCTTCTATGGGGCTAACTATGGCTACACCTTC
>TRBV3-1|.|TRBJ1-1|TRBD1
CASSPYRGKGGNTEAFF
TGTGCCAGCAGCCCATACAGGGGGAAGGGCGGTAACACTGAAGCTTTCTTT
>TRBV6-2/TRBV6-3|.|TRBJ1-5|.
CASSYSWGSNQPQHF
TGTGCCAGCAGTTACTCGTGGGGGAGCAATCAGCCCCAGCATTTT
>TRBV7-3|.|TRBJ2-1|.
CASSAGHQINEQFF
TGTGCCAGCAGCGCCGGCCACCAGATTAATGAGCAGTTCTTC
>TRBV6-2/TRBV6-3|.|TRBJ1-5|.
CASTRGGQPQHF
TGTGCCAGCACTCGAGGGGGTCAGCCCCAGCATTTT
>TRBV12-3/TRBV12-4|medium-sized|TRBJ2-1|.
CASSYTGWSYNEQFF
TGTGCCAGCAGTTATACAGGGTGGAGTTACAATGAGCAGTTCTTC
>TRBV6-1|.|TRBJ2-3|.
CASSGRATDTQYF
TGTGCCAGCAGTGGGCGTGCCACAGATACGCAGTATTTT
>TRBV20-1|few|TRBJ2-5|TRBD2
CSAQLAGGGETQYF
TGCAGTGCCCAACTAGCGGGAGGTGGGGAGACCCAGTACTTC
>TRBV7-6|medium-sized|TRBJ2-7|.
CASSLGLAYEQYF
TGTGCCAGCAGCTTAGGGCTAGCCTACGAGCAGTACTTC